This TCR beta chain was sequenced during a study of blood T cell repertoires in COVID-19. CDR1 is SGHRS, CDR2 YFSETQ, per germline. This CDR3 comprises 17 residues. With 0 bases removed from V and 2 bases from J, the gap between germline ends came to 17 bases. This clone has only a few counts. Per the original data handling: Cell counts per sample came from amplifying reference gene primers. Assay: immunoSEQ multiplex PCR; the TCRdb copy retains only in-frame clones and omits some. The V and J calls and the clone size are those of that table, but D and trimming were determined from the DNA. The sample contains about 260,000 clones, around 80% of which appear only once.

The source material was peripheral blood. The chain joins TRBV5-1 to TRBJ2-5; D is possibly TRBD1 (6 bases). This receptor was obtained from a man in his 60s with acute or convalescent COVID-19. The CDR3 coding sequence is TGCGCCAGCAGCTTGGTTCTTCGGACAGAAAGACAAGAGACCCAGTACTTC. Translating gives CASSLVLRTERQETQYF.